Following are 21 T cell receptor beta chains from one sample sequenced in a study of control samples from healthy donors and cancer patients. Sequenced by immunoSEQ multiplex PCR; TCRdb stores in-frame clones only, minus some. The sample has 130,000 or so clones, roughly 91% seen once. The sample consisted of blood. The receptors here all came from a man in his forties or fifties in good health.

The rearrangement links TRBV18 to TRBJ1-2; 7 nucleotides match TRBD1. Germline CDR1 is KGHSH and CDR2 is LQKENI. V lost 3 bases to trimming and J lost 8 bases; unmatched junction nucleotides: 6. CDR3 length: 13 amino acids. In DNA, the CDR3 is TGTGCCAGCTCACCGGACAGGTCCGGAGGCTACACCTTC. Translation: CASSPDRSGGYTF. Combining the CDR3 with reference TRBV18 and TRBJ1-2 gives the whole variable domain NAGVMQNPRHLVRRRGQEARLRCSPMKGHSHVYWYRQLPEEGLKFMVYLQKENIIDESGMPKERFSAEFPKEGPSILRIQQVVRGDSAAYFCASSPDRSGGYTFGSGTRLTVV.

This sequence joins TRBV6-1 and TRBJ2-3; the match to TRBD2 covers 7 bases. The junction had 5 bases not matched to a gene; V was cut back by 0 bases and J by 2 bases. The germline V gene encodes CDR1 MNHNS and CDR2 SASEGT. The CDR3 consists of 16 residues. The CDR3 region has the DNA TGTGCCAGCAGTGAAGCCGGCGGGGGTTACACAGATACGCAGTATTTT. As protein: CASSEAGGGYTDTQYF.

CDR3 DNA: TGTGCCAGCAGTGTGATGTCCCGCGCCCCTCAGCCCCAGCATTTT. This sequence encodes CASSVMSRAPQPQHF. The V call is TRBV2, the J call TRBJ1-5, with no clear D. The CDR3 spans 15 residues. The germline V gene has CDR1 SNHLY and CDR2 FYNNEI. V was clipped by 4 bases and J by 6 bases, with 16 bases between them.

The rearrangement joins TRBV7-2 to TRBJ2-5; TRBD2 aligns across 10 bases. Losses at the gene ends were 4 bases for V and 3 bases for J; bases not matched to a gene: 11. In germline, CDR1 is SGHTA, CDR2 FQGNSA. The CDR3 totals 17 residues. The CDR3 protein is CASSSRPAGGPKETQYF. CDR3 sequence (DNA): TGTGCCAGCAGCTCGCGGCCAGCGGGGGGGCCTAAAGAGACCCAGTACTTC.

The chain employs TRBV30 and TRBJ1-4, with D uncertain. V was shortened by 3 bases and J by 5 bases, with 7 bases between the two germline ends. This CDR3 spans 12 amino acids. CDR1 is GTSNPN, CDR2 SVGIG, per germline (reference sequence). CDR3: CAWSSFNEKLFF. CDR3 DNA: TGTGCCTGGAGCTCTTTCAATGAAAAACTGTTTTTT.

This sequence joins TRBV2 and TRBJ2-7; the match to TRBD2 covers 9 bases. Looked up from germline, CDR1 is SNHLY and CDR2 is FYNNEI. The CDR3 has 13 residues. V trimming: 8 bases; J trimming: 4 bases; junction bases outside the gene matches: 6. CDR3 sequence reads: CASEAGGRYEQYF. In DNA, the CDR3 is TGTGCCAGCGAGGCGGGGGGGAGGTACGAGCAGTACTTC.

This CDR3 is CASSAQRGGYEQYF. Written as DNA, the CDR3 is TGTGCCAGCAGCGCGCAGCGGGGGGGCTACGAGCAGTACTTC. The chain has TRBV9 and TRBJ2-7, with TRBD2 matching over 10 bases. The V gene's germline CDR1 is SGDLS and CDR2 YYNGEE. V dropped 3 bases and J dropped 3; count of bases not matched to a gene: 3. The CDR3 loop spans 14 amino acids.

This rearrangement joins TRBV6-5 to TRBJ2-1; the D gene is possibly TRBD2 (6 bases). The V end was cut by 6 bases, the J end by 4 bases, with 13 bases between. The germline CDR1 and CDR2 sequences are MNHEY and SVGAGI. The CDR3 contains 14 residues. The DNA of the CDR3 is TGTGCCAGCAGAGAGCCGGGACTTTACAATGAGCAGTTCTTC. Translated: CASREPGLYNEQFF.

The sample holds one count of this clone. The J gene is TRBJ1-2, the V gene TRBV10-3, with 7 bases lining up with TRBD1. J lost 6 bases, V lost 4 bases, and 2 bases had no gene match. CDR3 length equals 12 residues. Germline loops: CDR1 ENHRY, CDR2 SYGVKD. The CDR3 DNA is TGTGCCATCAGTGCAGGGGGTCATGGCTACACCTTC. This sequence encodes CAISAGGHGYTF.

This rearrangement joins TRBV7-9 to TRBJ1-4; D possibly corresponds to TRBD1 (5 bases). The CDR3 is 14 residues long. CDR1 is SEHNR, CDR2 FQNEAQ, per germline (reference sequence). Trimming pared 2 bases from V and 5 bases from J, leaving 9 bases between. The CDR3 sequence is CASSLYGGNEKLFF. The CDR3 DNA reads TGTGCCAGCAGCTTATACGGGGGGAATGAAAAACTGTTTTTT.

The genes are TRBV2 and TRBJ1-6; tentative D call: TRBD1 (6 bases). V dropped 6 bases and J dropped 0 bases, with 9 bases sitting between them. Germline V lookup: CDR1 SNHLY, CDR2 FYNNEI. The CDR3 runs to 15 residues. Written as DNA, the CDR3 is TGTGCCAGCAGGAGGGACATCTCCTATAATTCACCCCTCCACTTT. This encodes CASRRDISYNSPLHF.

CDR3 coding DNA: TGTGCCAGCAGCTCCGGACAGCCGCACACTGAAGCTTTCTTT. Protein: CASSSGQPHTEAFF. This chain connects TRBV7-8 to TRBJ1-1; TRBD1 is a possible D gene (6 bases). Trimming pared 4 bases from V and 3 bases from J, leaving 12 bases between. CDR1 and CDR2 from the germline V gene are SGHVS and FQNEAQ. CDR3 length equals 14 residues. Together with reference TRBV7-8 and TRBJ1-1, the CDR3 gives the full variable domain: GAGVSQSPRYKVAKRGQDVALRCDPISGHVSLFWYQQALGQGPEFLTYFQNEAQLDKSGLPSDRFFAERPEGSVSTLKIQRTQQEDSAVYLCASSSGQPHTEAFFGQGTRLTVV.

This chain uses TRBV9 with TRBJ1-2; D gene unclear. Germline values: CDR1 SGDLS, CDR2 YYNGEE. The V end was cut by 3 bases, the J end by 5 bases, with 14 bases between. The CDR3 contains 14 residues. The CDR3 reads CASSALRVGYGYTF. The CDR3 region has the DNA TGTGCCAGCAGCGCGCTCCGGGTGGGGTATGGCTACACCTTC.

This sequence joins TRBV19 and TRBJ1-2; tentative D call: TRBD1 (6 bases). The CDR3 runs to 13 residues. Trimming stripped 6 bases from V and 3 bases from J, with 11 bases between. Germline V gene data show CDR1 as LNHDA and CDR2 as SQIVND (reference sequence). For the CDR3, the DNA is TGTGCCAGTAGCCCAGGGGTTGACTATGGCTACACCTTC. Translating gives CASSPGVDYGYTF.

V usage is TRBV7-2 and J usage is TRBJ1-1; 9 bases are a match to TRBD1. The CDR3 is 15 residues long. V dropped 6 bases and J dropped 5; count of bases not matched to a gene: 10. Per germline, CDR1 SGHTA and CDR2 FQGNSA. CDR3: CASRTTGGARTEAFF. The CDR3 DNA is TGTGCCAGCAGAACCACAGGGGGCGCGAGGACTGAAGCTTTCTTT.

CDR3 coding DNA: TGTGCCAGCAGTGACCGCGCAGGGGGCAGCTATGGCTACACCTTC. Translating gives CASSDRAGGSYGYTF. This chain links TRBV6-4 with TRBJ1-2; 8 bases agree with TRBD1. The ends lost 2 bases at V and 4 bases at J; junction bases unmatched: 6. Germline V gives CDR1 MRHNA, CDR2 SNTAGT. CDR3 length equals 15 residues.

This clone was counted once. The V gene is TRBV18, the J gene TRBJ1-3; D unresolved. V was shortened by 3 bases and J by 0 bases, with 12 bases between the two germline ends. Germline CDR1 KGHSH, CDR2 LQKENI. The CDR3 is made up of 16 amino acids. The CDR3 region is CASSPQGYVSGNTIYF. The DNA for the CDR3 is TGTGCCAGCTCACCGCAAGGGTACGTCTCTGGAAACACCATATATTTT.

This chain joins TRBV5-1 and TRBJ2-1; 16 positions agree with TRBD2. V lost 7 bases, J lost 8 bases, and 9 bases stayed unmatched. This CDR3 is 16 amino acids long. From germline, CDR1 is SGHRS and CDR2 YFSETQ. CDR3 in DNA: TGCGCCAGCGGCAAGGGACTAGCGGGGGGGCCGTATGAGCAGTTCTTC. Protein: CASGKGLAGGPYEQFF.

The chain employs TRBV4-2 and TRBJ1-5; D is possibly TRBD1 (6 bases). The V and J ends lost 0 bases and 3 bases respectively, with 9 bases between them. This CDR3 has 15 residues. CDR1 is LGHNA and CDR2 is YNFKEQ in the germline V gene. The CDR3 DNA follows: TGTGCCAGCAGCCAAGATCAGGGGTCCAATCAGCCCCAGCATTTT. Translated, it gives CASSQDQGSNQPQHF.

The gene calls are TRBV30 and TRBJ2-7; D remains ambiguous. The CDR3 extends over 14 amino acids. The V end lost 2 bases, the J end lost 1 base, and 12 bases lay between the germline ends. CDR1 is GTSNPN and CDR2 is SVGIG in the germline V gene (reference sequence). The CDR3: CAWSFGQGSYEQYF. In DNA, the CDR3 is TGTGCCTGGAGTTTCGGTCAAGGATCCTACGAGCAGTACTTC.

V usage is TRBV7-9 and J usage is TRBJ2-2; weak D call: TRBD1 (6 bases). CDR3 length equals 17 residues. Trimming took 9 bases from V and 1 from J, leaving 21 bases between them. Germline V gives CDR1 SEHNR, CDR2 FQNEAQ (reference sequence). Here the CDR3 DNA reads TGTGCCAGGGGAGAGATTTGGACAGAGTTGAACACCGGGGAGCTGTTTTTT. It is translated as CARGEIWTELNTGELFF.